One TCR beta chain is described in this entry. The specificity of this receptor is unknown. No much larger clone exists at a distance of one base, and base qualities are not known. The sample is drawn from a study of cytomegalovirus exposure and HLA in healthy donors (dated 2017 in TCRdb). A note on the overall study: A later analysis indicated that the 130 or so validation repertoires were generated on the platform also employed for the approximately 690 repertoires of the first cohort. Besides the first cohort of under 700 subjects, a separate validation cohort made up of roughly 130 different subjects was used. The aim of the study was to test whether cataloging public T cell receptors could identify signatures of past pathogen exposure. To predict cytomegalovirus infection status, the study combined high-throughput TCR immunosequencing, statistical association of individual TCRs with disease status, and machine learning.

V is trimmed back by 8 bases and J by 1 base, and the junction contains 9 bases that no gene match accounts for. The CDR1 and CDR2 encoded by the germline V gene are SGHTA and FQGNSA. The CDR3, from cysteine to phenylalanine, totals 15 residues. Only the CDR3 portion is preserved as DNA: 45 bases, with reading frame beginning at the first base. Here is what the overall study found, with its caveats: In both the original and validation cohorts, the classifier was reported to diagnose cytomegalovirus status with high specificity and sensitivity. The authors suggested that the approach could potentially be extended to other disease states and immunological phenotypes. Across donors, most TCR sequences were observed very rarely, whereas some public TCRs were present in many individuals. The study gave a list of 150 to 200 TCR beta chains associated with cytomegalovirus. A later analysis found that TCRs clustered in the first cohort also tended to co-occur in the roughly 110 validation repertoires, with roughly 95% of cluster scores above 0. All 120 repertoires were used to score co-occurrence in the validation cohort in a later analysis, because that analysis had no HLA typing for the cohort. In vitro tests confirmed that three of the cytomegalovirus-associated TCR beta chains recognize cytomegalovirus antigens.

The donors were included in the validation cohort of 120 subjects, a group kept apart from the approximately 700-subject first cohort. Receptor amplification or capture employed the immunoSEQ multiplex PCR assay. As for the original processing: A statistical classification framework was built to diagnose cytomegalovirus status from the catalog of TCR beta chain sequences. TCRdb limited this immuneACCESS table to in-frame rearrangements with V and J called. A share of clones is missing; checked studies link under half to unresolved V genes, and the rest is unexplained. V, J and clone size reflect that table, while D and trimming were determined from the DNA. This sample holds about 150,000 clones; 86% were observed only once. The ten biggest clones cover around 20% of the sample.

Recombination connected TRBV7-2 to TRBJ2-7; TRBD2 agrees with 9 junctional bases. The material sequenced was PBMCs. The source is a man between 18 and 29 years old in good health and CMV-seropositive. At the DNA level, the sequence is TGTGCCAGCGGGCGGGAGGGTCTTAGGTCCTACGAGCAGTACTTC. It specifies CASGREGLRSYEQYF. The entire variable domain, with the stretches around the CDR3 drawn from the reference TRBV7-2 and TRBJ2-7 proteins, is GAGVSQSPSNKVTEKGKDVELRCDPISGHTALYWYRQSLGQGLEFLIYFQGNSAPDKSGLPSDRFSAERTGGSVSTLTIQRTQQEDSAVYLCASGREGLRSYEQYFGPGTRLTVT.